The 30 T cell receptor beta chains below were found in one sample sequenced in a study of T cells in tuberculosis. Cells were sorted from thawed PBMC rested overnight and stained with GMM-loaded CD1B tetramer, viability dye and anti-CD3. CD1B tetramers were loaded with Rhodococcus equi-derived C32 glucose monomycolate. Method: immunoSEQ multiplex PCR; TCRdb's copy keeps in-frame clones and lacks some. Of tens of thousands of clones in the sample, roughly 90% are singletons; the top ten hold less than 2.5%. The sequenced sample consisted of CD1b-GMM tetramer-negative cells sorted from PBMCs. These TCRs come from an adult woman with latent tuberculosis.

The chain has TRBV11-3 and TRBJ2-2; TRBD2 aligns across 13 bases. This CDR3 spans 16 amino acids. Germline V CDR1 and CDR2: SGHNT, YENEEA. V lost 6 bases to trimming and J lost 3 bases; unmatched junction nucleotides: 4. This CDR3 is CASSPGLAGDTGELFF. The DNA for the CDR3 is TGTGCCAGCAGTCCAGGACTAGCGGGAGACACCGGGGAGCTGTTTTTT.

The V gene is TRBV6-1, the J gene TRBJ1-4; possible D gene TRBD1, 6 bases. The germline CDR1 and CDR2 sequences are MNHNS and SASEGT. This CDR3 contains 14 residues. With 10 bases removed from V and 12 bases from J, the gap between germline ends came to 24 bases. CDR3 residues: CATLPPGGRGELFF. The CDR3 DNA reads TGTGCCACACTCCCGCCCGGGGGGCGTGGGGAACTGTTTTTT.

The chain uses TRBV7-2 and TRBJ2-3, with unresolved D. Trimming cost V 6 bases and J 1 base, with 14 bases left between them. The CDR3 length is 15 residues. CDR1 and CDR2 from the germline V gene are SGHTA and FQGNSA. This CDR3 is CASSYRVVGTDTQYF. DNA of the CDR3: TGTGCCAGCAGTTACCGGGTGGTGGGCACAGATACGCAGTATTTT. The complete variable domain, with remaining parts taken from reference TRBV7-2 and TRBJ2-3, reads GAGVSQSPSNKVTEKGKDVELRCDPISGHTALYWYRQSLGQGLEFLIYFQGNSAPDKSGLPSDRFSAERTGGSVSTLTIQRTQQEDSAVYLCASSYRVVGTDTQYFGPGTRLTVL.

This clone was recorded once. The rearrangement joins TRBV6-6 to TRBJ2-7, with 7 positions matching TRBD1. Germline V gene data show CDR1 as MNHNY and CDR2 as SVGAGI (reference sequence). The CDR3 covers 15 residues. J was trimmed by 5 bases and V by 1 base; bases with no gene match: 8. The CDR3 nucleotides read TGTGCCAGCAGTTACTTGGGCAGGGGGAATGACGAGCAGTACGTC. Translation gives CASSYLGRGNDEQYV.

The genes are TRBV27 and TRBJ2-2, with 7 positions matching TRBD1. Trimming at V came to 6 bases and at J to 4 bases, leaving 5 bases not matched to a gene. The length of the CDR3 is 14 residues. Germline V gives CDR1 MNHEY, CDR2 SMNVEV (reference sequence). This CDR3 reads CASRTGVVTGELFF. The CDR3 nucleotides read TGTGCCAGCAGAACAGGGGTTGTCACCGGGGAGCTGTTTTTT.

The rearrangement links TRBV19 to TRBJ1-5; a possible D gene is TRBD1 (6 bases). Germline V gene sequence: CDR1 LNHDA, CDR2 SQIVND (reference sequence). This CDR3 is 14 amino acids long. V was trimmed by 6 bases and J by 3 bases, leaving 12 bases between them. The CDR3 nucleotides are TGTGCCAGTAGCACGACAGGACCCAATCAGCCCCAGCATTTT. Translation: CASSTTGPNQPQHF.

This sequence joins TRBV19 and TRBJ1-2; 9 bases fit TRBD1. The CDR3 covers 15 residues. Trimming took 4 bases from V and 2 from J; bases not matched to a gene: 5. CDR1 is LNHDA and CDR2 is SQIVND in the germline V gene (reference sequence). The CDR3 protein is CASSKTGGANYGYTF. Here the CDR3 DNA reads TGTGCCAGTAGTAAAACAGGGGGCGCGAACTATGGCTACACCTTC.

The rearrangement joins TRBV9 to TRBJ1-6; maybe TRBD1 (5 bases). Germline V gene lookup returns CDR1 SGDLS and CDR2 YYNGEE. CDR3 length: 15 amino acids. V gave up 0 bases and J gave up 6 bases, with 10 bases separating them. The CDR3 here is CASSVGGSVNSPLHF. The DNA for the CDR3 is TGTGCCAGCAGCGTAGGGGGCAGCGTTAATTCACCCCTCCACTTT. Using reference TRBV9 and TRBJ1-6 for the parts outside the CDR3, the full variable domain is DSGVTQTPKHLITATGQRVTLRCSPRSGDLSVYWYQQSLDQGLQFLIQYYNGEERAKGNILERFSAQQFPDLHSELNLSSLELGDSALYFCASSVGGSVNSPLHFGNGTRLTVT.

The V gene is TRBV27, the J gene TRBJ2-5; tentatively, D is TRBD1 (6 bases). V was clipped by 3 bases and J by 5 bases, with 13 bases between them. CDR1 is MNHEY, CDR2 SMNVEV, per germline (reference sequence). This CDR3 contains 14 residues. The CDR3 bases are TGTGCCAGCAGTTTGTTGGGACAACGCGAGACCCAGTACTTC. It translates to CASSLLGQRETQYF.

This clone was observed once. The rearrangement links TRBV7-6 to TRBJ2-3; D is possibly TRBD2 (7 bases). The V end lost 1 base, the J end lost 6 bases, and 14 bases lay between the germline ends. The CDR3 has 15 residues. Germline values: CDR1 SGHVS, CDR2 FNYEAQ. The CDR3 loop reads CASSLVAGAGDTQYF. The CDR3 bases are TGTGCCAGCAGCTTAGTGGCGGGGGCTGGGGATACGCAGTATTTT.

Comment on this clone: The same CDR3 arises from other DNA sequences in this sample as well. The chain uses TRBV28 and TRBJ1-2; the match to TRBD1 covers 10 bases. The V gene end was trimmed by 4 bases and the J gene end by 5 bases; junction bases not matched to a gene: 4. CDR3 length equals 14 residues. CDR1 is MDHEN, CDR2 SYDVKM, per germline. CDR3: CASSSGTGVYGYTF. The CDR3 DNA sequence: TGTGCCAGCAGTTCTGGGACAGGGGTATATGGCTACACCTTC.

The CDR3 DNA follows: TGTGCCAGCAGTGTTCTTAGGCAGTACTTC. This encodes CASSVLRQYF. The chain carries TRBV6-1 and TRBJ2-7; D remains ambiguous. The V gene's germline CDR1 is MNHNS and CDR2 SASEGT. V was shortened by 4 bases and J by 9 bases, with 7 bases between the two germline ends. This CDR3 comprises 10 residues.

The rearrangement joins TRBV14 to TRBJ1-2; 7 nucleotides align to TRBD1. The V gene end was trimmed by 1 base and the J gene end by 4 bases; junction bases not matched to a gene: 3. The length of the CDR3 is 14 residues. Germline CDR1 SGHDN, CDR2 FVKESK. The CDR3 DNA is TGTGCCAGCAGCCAAGCGGACAGGCCCTATGGCTACACCTTC. The encoded protein is CASSQADRPYGYTF. Full variable domain (remainder filled in from reference TRBV14 and TRBJ1-2): EAGVTQFPSHSVIEKGQTVTLRCDPISGHDNLYWYRRVMGKEIKFLLHFVKESKQDESGMPNNRFLAERTGGTYSTLKVQPAELEDSGVYFCASSQADRPYGYTFGSGTRLTVV.

CDR3 protein: CASSLAVGVGNTIYF. DNA of the CDR3: TGCGCCAGCAGCTTGGCCGTCGGGGTAGGAAACACCATATATTTT. This rearrangement joins TRBV5-1 to TRBJ1-3; no firm D call. The germline gives CDR1 SGHRS, CDR2 YFSETQ. This CDR3 contains 15 residues. Trimming took 0 bases from V and 4 from J, leaving 11 bases between them. The complete variable domain, with remaining parts taken from reference TRBV5-1 and TRBJ1-3, reads KAGVTQTPRYLIKTRGQQVTLSCSPISGHRSVSWYQQTPGQGLQFLFEYFSETQRNKGNFPGRFSGRQFSNSRSEMNVSTLELGDSALYLCASSLAVGVGNTIYFGEGSWLTVV.

This chain uses TRBV7-2 with TRBJ2-1; the D gene is possibly TRBD2 (5 bases). The CDR3 extends over 14 amino acids. Trimming shortened V by 3 bases and J by 5 bases, and 11 bases separated the two germline ends. Germline CDR1 is SGHTA and CDR2 is FQGNSA. The chain's CDR3 is CASSFTVGDNEQFF. The CDR3 DNA reads as TGTGCCAGCAGCTTCACAGTCGGGGACAATGAGCAGTTCTTC.

The chain uses TRBV9 and TRBJ2-3; D is possibly TRBD1 (6 bases). Germline V lookup: CDR1 SGDLS, CDR2 YYNGEE. The CDR3 runs 14 residues. Trimming left V 2 bases short and J 3 bases short, with 10 bases between. The CDR3, as DNA: TGTGCCAGCAGCGTCCTACAGGGAACAGATACGCAGTATTTT. Protein sequence: CASSVLQGTDTQYF.

The rearrangement joins TRBV27 to TRBJ1-4, with D unresolved. V lost 5 bases to trimming and J lost 0 bases, with 10 bases between them. The germline gives CDR1 MNHEY, CDR2 SMNVEV (reference sequence). The CDR3 extends over 15 amino acids. CDR3 coding DNA: TGTGCCAGCAGTGCTAACGGTGCAACTAATGAAAAACTGTTTTTT. This encodes CASSANGATNEKLFF.

This chain links TRBV11-2 with TRBJ2-2; 7 bases match TRBD2. CDR3 size: 16 residues. Unmatched junction bases numbered 8, after V lost 0 bases and J lost 7 bases. In germline, CDR1 is SGHAT, CDR2 FQNNGV. The CDR3 is CASSLDWSGVGGELFF. CDR3 nucleotide sequence: TGTGCCAGCAGCTTAGATTGGAGCGGGGTCGGCGGGGAGCTGTTTTTT.

V gene TRBV10-3 combines with J gene TRBJ1-1, with 10 bases identical to TRBD1. The CDR3 sequence is 15 residues long. The V gene's germline CDR1 is ENHRY and CDR2 SYGVKD. V was clipped by 6 bases and J by 5 bases; unmatched bases: 9. The CDR3 bases are TGTGCCATCAGGGTGACAGGGGGCATTCGGACTGAAGCTTTCTTT. Protein product: CAIRVTGGIRTEAFF.

The V and J genes are TRBV18 and TRBJ1-3; D remains ambiguous. V was clipped by 3 bases and J by 0 bases, with 18 bases between them. The CDR3 runs to 18 residues. Germline V gene lookup returns CDR1 KGHSH and CDR2 LQKENI. The CDR3 DNA sequence: TGTGCCAGCTCACCCCGAGTCACACCGGGAACCTCTGGAAACACCATATATTTT. This gives the protein CASSPRVTPGTSGNTIYF.

The V call is TRBV6-5, the J call TRBJ2-1; 8 bases match TRBD2. V trimming: 7 bases; J trimming: 7 bases; junction bases outside the gene matches: 9. Per germline, CDR1 MNHEY and CDR2 SVGAGI. CDR3 size: 14 residues. The CDR3 DNA reads as TGTGCCAGCATCAGCGGGGGCCCTAGGAATGAGCAGTTCTTC. It codes for CASISGGPRNEQFF.

This clone was detected only a few times. CDR3 nucleotides: TGTGCCAGCAGCGGAGACAGAAACACTGAAGCTTTCTTT. This gives the protein CASSGDRNTEAFF. This chain connects TRBV9 to TRBJ1-1, with D possibly TRBD1 on 5 matching bases. Trimming removed 3 bases at V and 2 bases at J, with 8 bases between. The CDR3 is made up of 13 amino acids. CDR1 is SGDLS, CDR2 YYNGEE, per germline.

V usage is TRBV15 and J usage is TRBJ1-6; D is unclear. Trimming removed 5 bases from V and 7 bases from J, with 9 bases in between. The germline CDR1 and CDR2 sequences are LNHNV and YYDKDF (reference sequence). This CDR3 has 13 residues. CDR3 loop: CATSGGRNSPLHF. CDR3 DNA sequence: TGTGCCACCAGCGGTGGGCGAAATTCACCCCTCCACTTT.

This rearrangement joins TRBV7-8 to TRBJ1-5; TRBD1 agrees at 7 bases. With 2 bases clipped from V and 6 bases from J, the junction kept 4 bases outside the gene matches. The CDR3 contains 14 residues. Germline V gene sequence: CDR1 SGHVS, CDR2 FQNEAQ. Here the CDR3 reads CASSLSDRVQPQHF. In nucleotides, the CDR3 is TGTGCCAGCAGCTTATCAGACAGGGTTCAGCCCCAGCATTTT.

The rearrangement links TRBV9 to TRBJ2-5, with D perhaps TRBD2 (6 bases). Germline-derived CDR1 and CDR2 are SGDLS and YYNGEE. CDR3 length: 14 residues. V was pared by 5 bases and J by 1 base, with 12 bases between. The CDR3: CASSGGSPQETQYF. CDR3 DNA sequence: TGTGCCAGCAGTGGAGGGAGTCCCCAAGAGACCCAGTACTTC.

To note about this clone: The DNA is left out, because the CDR3 cannot be placed on it with certainty; the CDR3 is given as TCRdb lists it. The chain links TRBV21-1 to TRBJ1-5; the table assigns TRBD1, which was not confirmed against the DNA. TRBV21-1 is flagged as a pseudogene. The CDR3 comprises 22 residues, both ends counted. CDR3 loop: CASSKAGRGLFAYGTANQPQHF.

The gene calls are TRBV29-1 and TRBJ2-2; D is unclear. Germline V gene lookup returns CDR1 SQVTM and CDR2 ANQGSEA. V dropped 4 bases and J dropped 1 base, with 4 bases sitting between them. The CDR3 has 12 amino acids. The CDR3 loop is CSVVGNTGELFF. Written as DNA, the CDR3 is TGCAGCGTTGTCGGGAACACCGGGGAGCTGTTTTTT.

The gene calls are TRBV29-1 and TRBJ2-1, with 8 bases matching TRBD1. CDR3 length: 14 residues. Trimming took 4 bases from V and 4 from J; bases not matched to a gene: 6. CDR1 and CDR2 from the germline V gene are SQVTM and ANQGSEA. The CDR3 DNA follows: TGCAGCGTTGCCCAGGGGGCAGGGTACAATGAGCAGTTCTTC. It yields the protein CSVAQGAGYNEQFF.

V and J are TRBV5-1 and TRBJ2-3; 8 bases align to TRBD1. CDR1 and CDR2 (germline): SGHRS, YFSETQ. This CDR3 has 15 residues. V lost 0 bases to trimming and J lost 4 bases; unmatched junction nucleotides: 4. CDR3 DNA sequence: TGCGCCAGCAGCTTGGCCGCAGGGGGCGCAGATACGCAGTATTTT. Translation gives CASSLAAGGADTQYF.

This chain joins TRBV9 and TRBJ1-1, with D hard to call. The CDR3 has 13 residues. Germline V lookup: CDR1 SGDLS, CDR2 YYNGEE. Trimming took off 3 bases at V and 4 bases at J, with 10 bases between the two ends. The CDR3 DNA is TGTGCCAGCAGCGCATACAGTTCCACTGAAGCTTTCTTT. Residues: CASSAYSSTEAFF.